This record concerns one T cell receptor (beta chain) sequence. Other nucleotide sequences in the sample specify the same CDR3. These data are taken from a study of blood T cell repertoires in COVID-19. Study-wide context: The analysed material was cDNA or gDNA that came from T cells, B-cell-depleted T cells, or PBMCs.

Clones were sequenced by immunoSEQ multiplex PCR, and TCRdb holds only the in-frame ones, with some missing. The sample gives 240,000 or so clones, roughly 79% of which show up once; 6.5% to 8.5% is in the top ten. The CDR3 spans 15 residues. V was clipped by 4 bases and J by 4 bases, with 12 bases between them. Germline V gene data show CDR1 as SGHRS and CDR2 as YFSETQ. Input material: peripheral blood. J is TRBJ2-6 and V is TRBV5-1; TRBD1 is a possible D gene (6 bases). This clonotype was obtained from a woman older than 75 with COVID-19, enrolled during active disease. CDR3 region: CASSPQGFGANVLTF. CDR3 nucleotide sequence: TGCGCCAGCAGCCCTCAGGGGTTCGGGGCCAACGTCCTGACTTTC.